This T cell receptor (beta chain) was observed in a study of blood T cell repertoires in COVID-19. Study-wide context: Sites in the United States, Italy and Spain provided acute and convalescent COVID-19 samples.

Per the original methods: How many nucleated cells were present was estimated from reference gene primer amplification. The data were produced by immunoSEQ multiplex PCR, yet TCRdb's version contains in-frame clones alone and is incomplete. The V and J calls and clone size come from that table; D and trimming were worked out from the DNA. The repertoire holds approximately 97,000 clones, with about 89% as singletons. V lost 5 bases, J lost 2 bases, and 9 bases lay in between. Germline assignment: CDR1 LGHNA and CDR2 YSLEER. This CDR3 spans 13 amino acids. This clonotype was sampled from a human donor in a cohort sampled during active COVID-19. The sample comprised peripheral blood. The J gene is TRBJ1-1, the V gene TRBV4-3; D ambiguous. This CDR3 reads CASSSISNTEAFF. The CDR3, as DNA: TGCGCCAGCAGCTCTATATCAAACACTGAAGCTTTCTTT.